This entry lists 18 T cell receptor beta chains sequenced from one sample in a study of shared clonotypes between healthy human individuals. The assay was immunoSEQ multiplex PCR, and TCRdb's table has in-frame clones only and misses some. Of approximately 620,000 clones listed, roughly 97% are singletons. The specimen sequenced was naive CD4+ T cells sorted from blood. Documented subset: CD45RA+ positively selected. These receptors all come from a woman in her 30s in good health.

V and J are TRBV27 and TRBJ1-2; 7 bases are a match to TRBD1. Germline assignment: CDR1 MNHEY and CDR2 SMNVEV (reference sequence). With 5 bases clipped from V and 5 bases from J, the junction kept 2 bases outside the gene matches. This CDR3 has 12 amino acids. CDR3 nucleotides: TGTGCCAGCAGTACGACAGGGTATGGCTACACCTTC. Protein: CASSTTGYGYTF.

This chain uses TRBV5-4 with TRBJ2-5; no definite D call. The CDR3 consists of 15 residues. Germline values: CDR1 SGHNT, CDR2 YYREEE (reference sequence). Trimming left V 0 bases short and J 1 base short, with 10 bases between. The CDR3 reads CASSLVISSQETQYF. Written as DNA, the CDR3 is TGTGCCAGCAGCTTGGTGATCTCAAGCCAAGAGACCCAGTACTTC.

The chain is built from TRBV5-1 and TRBJ1-3; D call uncertain. Germline CDR1 reads SGHRS; CDR2 reads YFSETQ. Deletions cut 4 bases from V and 0 bases from J, with 8 bases between. The CDR3 has 14 residues. The CDR3 DNA reads as TGCGCCAGCAGCATATTCCCCTCTGGAAACACCATATATTTT. Amino acids: CASSIFPSGNTIYF.

The rearrangement joins TRBV5-8 to TRBJ2-7, with D possibly matching TRBD1 (8 bases). CDR1 SGHTS and CDR2 YDEGEE come from the germline V gene. Trimming stripped 0 bases from V and 3 bases from J, with 19 bases between. The CDR3 is 17 amino acids. The CDR3 protein is CASSLALTGGAYYEQYF. CDR3 nucleotide sequence: TGTGCCAGCAGCTTGGCCCTAACAGGGGGGGCCTACTACGAGCAGTACTTC.

This chain connects TRBV7-2 to TRBJ2-7, with TRBD1 identical over 7 bases. The CDR3 loop spans 14 amino acids. The V segment lost 5 bases and the J segment 6 bases; nucleotides outside the gene matches: 10. CDR1 is SGHTA, CDR2 FQGNSA, per germline. CDR3 protein: CASSLRQGSGEQYF. The CDR3 DNA follows: TGTGCCAGCAGCCTCCGACAGGGAAGCGGCGAGCAGTACTTC.

V and J are TRBV28 and TRBJ1-2; 7 nucleotides match TRBD1. Germline CDR1 and CDR2: MDHEN and SYDVKM. Unmatched junction bases numbered 6, after V lost 6 bases and J lost 5 bases. CDR3 size: 13 residues. The DNA for the CDR3 is TGTGCCAGCAGACCAGGACAGGTATATGGCTACACCTTC. This sequence encodes CASRPGQVYGYTF.

The chain uses TRBV7-9 and TRBJ2-7; 9 bases map to TRBD2. This CDR3 contains 14 residues. The J segment lost 0 bases and the V segment lost 7 bases, leaving 4 bases of the junction unmatched. CDR1 is SEHNR, CDR2 FQNEAQ, per germline (reference sequence). CDR3 nucleotide sequence: TGTGCCAGCACCCCTAGCGGGATCTCCTACGAGCAGTACTTC. Its protein is CASTPSGISYEQYF. The full variable domain, with the rest looked up from reference TRBV7-9 and TRBJ2-7, is DTGVSQNPRHKITKRGQNVTFRCDPISEHNRLYWYRQTLGQGPEFLTYFQNEAQLEKSRLLSDRFSAERPKGSFSTLEIQRTEQGDSAMYLCASTPSGISYEQYFGPGTRLTVT.

The chain recombines TRBV2 with TRBJ2-1; tentatively, D is TRBD1 (6 bases). V lost 3 bases and J 11 bases, leaving 23 bases between the germline ends. The CDR3 has 16 amino acids. Germline V gives CDR1 SNHLY, CDR2 FYNNEI. The CDR3 DNA reads as TGTGCCAGCAGTGATCCCAGACAGGTCCGGGTGGGTAAGCAGTTCTTC. Translated, it gives CASSDPRQVRVGKQFF.

V usage is TRBV19 and J usage is TRBJ2-1; 8 bases align to TRBD1. J lost 11 bases, V lost 7 bases, and 10 bases had no gene match. The germline V gene encodes CDR1 LNHDA and CDR2 SQIVND (reference sequence). The CDR3 extends over 13 amino acids. The CDR3, as DNA: TGTGCCAGTACCGGACAGGGTGGGAGGAAGCAGTTCTTC. It is translated as CASTGQGGRKQFF.

This chain connects TRBV2 to TRBJ2-5; the D gene is possibly TRBD2 (5 bases). Trimming pared 7 bases from V and 1 base from J, leaving 13 bases between. Germline V lookup: CDR1 SNHLY, CDR2 FYNNEI. The CDR3 covers 14 residues. DNA for the CDR3: TGTGCCAGCAACGGTAGGAGCGGCCAAGAGACCCAGTACTTC. Its translation is CASNGRSGQETQYF.

The chain has TRBV28 and TRBJ2-5, with no clear D. The CDR3 loop spans 16 amino acids. Germline values: CDR1 MDHEN, CDR2 SYDVKM. The V end was cut by 7 bases, the J end by 6 bases, with 24 bases between. CDR3 amino acids: CASTLGLGPKIKTQYF. The DNA for the CDR3 is TGTGCCAGCACCCTAGGGTTAGGGCCCAAGATTAAGACCCAGTACTTC.

The chain is built from TRBV6-5 and TRBJ1-1; D is unresolved. Between the trimmed V and J ends, which lost 5 bases and 0 bases, there was a span of 13 bases. This CDR3 contains 15 residues. Per germline, CDR1 MNHEY and CDR2 SVGAGI. CDR3 DNA: TGTGCCAGCAGTCTGGGCGGTGGAGTGAACACTGAAGCTTTCTTT. Its protein product is CASSLGGGVNTEAFF.

V is TRBV5-6 and J is TRBJ1-1; the D is unclear. Per germline, CDR1 SGHDT and CDR2 YYEEEE. The CDR3 contains 14 residues. The ends were cut back, 0 bases at V and 2 bases at J, with 8 bases in the middle. The CDR3 DNA reads TGTGCCAGCAGCTTGGGACGGAGAAACACTGAAGCTTTCTTT. Its protein is CASSLGRRNTEAFF.

This sequence joins TRBV2 and TRBJ2-1, with TRBD2 matching over 12 bases. From germline, CDR1 is SNHLY and CDR2 FYNNEI. Unmatched junction bases numbered 5, after V lost 3 bases and J lost 5 bases. CDR3 size: 16 residues. The CDR3: CASSDVGLAGNNEQFF. In DNA, the CDR3 is TGTGCCAGCAGTGATGTAGGACTAGCGGGGAACAATGAGCAGTTCTTC.

The chain carries TRBV5-4 and TRBJ1-1, with no clear D. Looked up from germline, CDR1 is SGHNT and CDR2 is YYREEE (reference sequence). Deletions cut 4 bases from V and 0 bases from J, with 16 bases between. The CDR3 spans 16 residues. CDR3: CASSPPGGWLNTEAFF. The CDR3 DNA reads TGTGCCAGCAGCCCCCCGGGTGGGTGGCTGAACACTGAAGCTTTCTTT.

The chain is built from TRBV28 and TRBJ1-4; 8 nucleotides line up with TRBD1. CDR1 is MDHEN and CDR2 is SYDVKM in the germline V gene. The CDR3 contains 14 residues. V shed 5 bases and J 7 bases; nucleotides not matched to a gene: 6. The CDR3 bases are TGTGCCAGCAGTAGCGGACAGGGTTTTGAAAAACTGTTTTTT. This encodes CASSSGQGFEKLFF. The whole variable domain, filled in from reference TRBV28 and TRBJ1-4, reads DVKVTQSSRYLVKRTGEKVFLECVQDMDHENMFWYRQDPGLGLRLIYFSYDVKMKEKGDIPEGYSVSREKKERFSLILESASTNQTSMYLCASSSGQGFEKLFFGSGTQLSVL.

V gene TRBV6-6 combines with J gene TRBJ2-7; the D is unclear. Germline CDR1 and CDR2: MNHNY and SVGAGI (reference sequence). The CDR3 contains 11 residues. The ends were cut back, 5 bases at V and 7 bases at J, with 9 bases in the middle. Here the CDR3 reads CASSVLHEQYF. The CDR3 DNA reads TGTGCCAGCAGTGTCCTGCATGAGCAGTACTTC.

Concerning this clone: Other DNA variants within this sample encode the same CDR3. This chain links TRBV5-1 with TRBJ2-1, with TRBD1 matching 7 bases. CDR3 size: 14 residues. Unmatched junction bases numbered 1, after V lost 3 bases and J lost 1 base. The V gene's germline CDR1 is SGHRS and CDR2 YFSETQ. The CDR3 reads CASSWDSSYNEQFF. The CDR3 nucleotides read TGCGCCAGCAGCTGGGACAGTTCCTACAATGAGCAGTTCTTC. The complete variable domain, with remaining parts taken from reference TRBV5-1 and TRBJ2-1, reads KAGVTQTPRYLIKTRGQQVTLSCSPISGHRSVSWYQQTPGQGLQFLFEYFSETQRNKGNFPGRFSGRQFSNSRSEMNVSTLELGDSALYLCASSWDSSYNEQFFGPGTRLTVL.